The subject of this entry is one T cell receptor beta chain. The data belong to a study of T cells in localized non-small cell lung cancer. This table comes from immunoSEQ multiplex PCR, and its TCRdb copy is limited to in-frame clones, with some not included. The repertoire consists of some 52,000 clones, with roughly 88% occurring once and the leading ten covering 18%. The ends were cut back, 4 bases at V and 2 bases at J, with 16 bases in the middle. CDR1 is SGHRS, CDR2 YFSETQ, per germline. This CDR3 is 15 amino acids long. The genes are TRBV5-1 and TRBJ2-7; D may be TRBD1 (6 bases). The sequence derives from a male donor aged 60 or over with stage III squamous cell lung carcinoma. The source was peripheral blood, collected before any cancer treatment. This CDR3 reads CASSPQGRGPYEQYF. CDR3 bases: TGCGCCAGCAGCCCACAGGGAAGGGGCCCCTACGAGCAGTACTTC.